This is a list of T cell receptor beta chains from one sample in a study of T cell responses to AZD1222 COVID-19 vaccine. Some clones are missing from TCRdb's copy, which holds only in-frame ones; the method was immunoSEQ multiplex PCR. Among 120,000 to 150,000 clones listed, 89% were seen once. Sequencing used peripheral blood, obtained 28 days after the second AZD1222 dose. Source of these receptors: an adult who received the AZD1222 COVID-19 vaccine. CDR3s include the opening cysteine and the closing phenylalanine or tryptophan. Only some rows state a clone size, as once, few, many or a class for expanded clones.

size | V | CDR3
NA | TRBV6-1 | CASSEAAVRGANYGYTF
NA | TRBV10-3 | CAISAGQMNTEAFF
NA | TRBV21-1 | CKGPETQETQYF
NA | TRBV4-3 | CASSQSTGEGIQYF
NA | TRBV27 | CASSLQGGGNQPQHF
NA | TRBV19 | CASSTDRTEAFF
NA | TRBV27 | CASNPGGTLDEQFF
NA | TRBV19 | CASSTAIPGTSGNNEQFF
once | TRBV5-6 | CASSLPMGVSTEAFF
NA | TRBV6-1 | CASSEGQPNTEAFF
NA | TRBV11-2 | CASSLAGSGPTNTEAFF
NA | TRBV7-9 | CASSLAQGNNQPQHF
NA | TRBV5-5 | CASSLEDGDSPLHF
NA | TRBV7-2 | CASSLRVGETQYF
NA | TRBV28 | CASSLGGARGEQFF
NA | TRBV4-1 | CASSQGWHWPQHF
few | TRBV5-1 | CASSYRDRSSSEQYF
few | TRBV9 | CASSVDAGTNYGYTF
NA | TRBV5-1 | CASSFRVGVAKNIQYF
NA | TRBV24-1 | CATSMDRGVADTQYF
few | TRBV5-1 | CASSLEGGRGTEAFF
NA | TRBV6-1 | CASSEGLAGVNTGELFF
NA | TRBV6-5 | CASSSTSGLTEAFF
NA | TRBV4-1 | CASSQDRYSGTGVETQYF
once | TRBV28 | CASKDRVGSPLHF
NA | TRBV25-1 | CASSELADTGNTIYF
NA | TRBV7-2 | CASSYGTDRGRETQYF
NA | TRBV2 | CASTRTYEQYF
NA | TRBV28 | CASSPPLLNTEAFF
NA | TRBV5-1 | CASSSTTSGSGETQYF
NA | TRBV5-1 | CASSLFSGLTEAFF
NA | TRBV9 | CASSVAKTHNEQFF
NA | TRBV27 | CASSSGPHYEQYF
NA | TRBV3-1/TRBV3-2 | CASSPLGQGNTEAFF
NA | TRBV7-9 | CASSPAGAAPGTQYF
once | TRBV2 | CASSDPLGTSGVLMSDTQYF
NA | TRBV20-1 | CSASVVVYTEAFF
NA | TRBV19 | CASSLVSGWETQYF
NA | TRBV19 | CATEHRGGPNEKLFF